One and the same sample provided the 22 T cell receptor beta chains below, sequenced in a study of beta chain features in type 1 diabetes. Sequencing targeted expressed TCRB transcripts, as all isolated RNA had been reverse transcribed. Produced via immunoSEQ multiplex PCR; TCRdb's table is partial and in-frame only. Altogether 860,000 or so clones are present, about a sixth being singletons, with the ten largest covering 0.02% to 0.03%. Specimen: naive CD4+ T cells from blood. Every receptor here comes from a woman aged 18-29 years in good health.

This chain uses TRBV7-9 with TRBJ1-1, with D perhaps TRBD1 (5 bases). Trimming left V 3 bases short and J 4 bases short, with 21 bases between. CDR1 is SEHNR and CDR2 is FQNEAQ in the germline V gene (reference sequence). There are 17 residues in the CDR3. The CDR3: CASSFRPGPQLSTEAFF. In nucleotides, the CDR3 is TGTGCCAGCAGCTTTAGGCCGGGACCACAACTTTCCACTGAAGCTTTCTTT.

With respect to this clone: The same CDR3 can be traced to other DNA sequences in this sample. The chain joins TRBV18 to TRBJ2-3; D not resolved. The CDR3 has 13 amino acids. Germline V gives CDR1 KGHSH, CDR2 LQKENI. The V and J ends lost 3 bases and 0 bases respectively, with 4 bases between them. CDR3 coding DNA: TGTGCCAGCTCACCCGTGAGCACAGATACGCAGTATTTT. Translation: CASSPVSTDTQYF.

CDR3: CASSLLQSQYF. The CDR3 region has the DNA TGTGCCAGCAGTTTACTACAGTCGCAGTATTTT. The rearrangement uses TRBV28 and TRBJ2-3; D is unclear. From germline, CDR1 is MDHEN and CDR2 SYDVKM. The V gene lost 2 bases and the J gene lost 10 bases, with 7 bases spanning the gap. CDR3 length equals 11 residues.

This clone was seen a few times. J is TRBJ1-5 and V is TRBV5-1; D uncertain. Germline V gene data show CDR1 as SGHRS and CDR2 as YFSETQ. The V end was cut by 5 bases, the J end by 6 bases, with 6 bases between. The CDR3 runs 11 residues. The CDR3 coding sequence is TGCGCCAGCAGTTTTGGTCAGCCCCAGCATTTT. This sequence encodes CASSFGQPQHF.

This clone was seen more than once but under ten times. The V gene is TRBV6-6, the J gene TRBJ2-1; TRBD2 might be the D (6 bases). Germline assignment: CDR1 MNHNY and CDR2 SVGAGI (reference sequence). Deletions cut 8 bases from V and 0 bases from J, with 8 bases between. The CDR3 loop spans 13 amino acids. Here the CDR3 reads CASGGVSYNEQFF. CDR3 nucleotides: TGTGCCAGCGGAGGGGTCTCCTACAATGAGCAGTTCTTC.

This clone appeared a few times. This chain joins TRBV7-9 and TRBJ2-1; the match to TRBD2 covers 10 bases. Germline lookup yields CDR1 SEHNR and CDR2 FQNEAQ (reference sequence). V shed 7 bases and J 6 bases; nucleotides not matched to a gene: 12. The CDR3 runs 16 residues. The CDR3 DNA follows: TGTGCCAGCACCTACCTCAGCGGGAGGGCCGGCAATGAGCAGTTCTTC. Translated, it gives CASTYLSGRAGNEQFF. Based on the CDR3 plus reference TRBV7-9 and TRBJ2-1, the full variable domain is DTGVSQNPRHKITKRGQNVTFRCDPISEHNRLYWYRQTLGQGPEFLTYFQNEAQLEKSRLLSDRFSAERPKGSFSTLEIQRTEQGDSAMYLCASTYLSGRAGNEQFFGPGTRLTVL.

The chain has TRBV19 and TRBJ1-1; 8 bases line up with TRBD1. This CDR3 spans 17 amino acids. The V segment lost 4 bases and the J segment 0 bases; nucleotides outside the gene matches: 10. Germline V CDR1 and CDR2: LNHDA, SQIVND (reference sequence). The DNA of the CDR3 is TGTGCCAGTAGTAAAGGACAGGGCCGTACGATGAACACTGAAGCTTTCTTT. This translates into CASSKGQGRTMNTEAFF.

This clone appeared a few times. The rearrangement links TRBV10-3 to TRBJ2-5; D could derive from TRBD1 or TRBD2 (6 bases each). The CDR3 runs 13 residues. Trimming took off 0 bases at V and 9 bases at J, with 11 bases between the two ends. CDR1 ENHRY and CDR2 SYGVKD come from the germline V gene. The CDR3 DNA follows: TGTGCCATCAGTGAGTCGAGAGGGGGGCCCCAGTACTTC. Translated, it gives CAISESRGGPQYF.

The chain recombines TRBV6-5 with TRBJ2-3, with D tentatively TRBD1 (6 bases). V lost 6 bases and J 3 bases, leaving 7 bases between the germline ends. There are 12 residues in the CDR3. Germline loops: CDR1 MNHEY, CDR2 SVGAGI. CDR3 DNA: TGTGCCAGCAGGGACAGAACAGATACGCAGTATTTT. As protein: CASRDRTDTQYF.

A few counts support this clone. J is TRBJ2-3 and V is TRBV7-9; TRBD1 aligns across 7 bases. The CDR3 length is 16 residues. CDR1 is SEHNR and CDR2 is FQNEAQ in the germline V gene (reference sequence). Trimming cost V 0 bases and J 2 bases; bases outside gene matches: 5. CDR3 DNA sequence: TGTGCCAGCAGCTTAGCAGTCGGGACAGTCACAGATACGCAGTATTTT. Protein: CASSLAVGTVTDTQYF.

The J gene is TRBJ2-7, the V gene TRBV7-6; D perhaps matches TRBD2 (5 bases). From germline, CDR1 is SGHVS and CDR2 FNYEAQ. V lost 5 bases to trimming and J lost 2 bases, with 10 bases between them. The CDR3 length is 13 residues. The CDR3 bases are TGTGCCAGCAGCCCAAGCGGCCCCTACGAGCAGTACTTC. Protein product: CASSPSGPYEQYF.

This chain connects TRBV5-6 to TRBJ1-4; no definite D call. The CDR3 is 17 residues long. V was shortened by 1 base and J by 0 bases, with 13 bases between the two germline ends. Germline CDR1 is SGHDT and CDR2 is YYEEEE. CDR3 bases: TGTGCCAGCAGCTTGACTCCCGAGGCTGCAACTAATGAAAAACTGTTTTTT. Protein sequence: CASSLTPEAATNEKLFF.

This clone was found a few times. V and J are TRBV28 and TRBJ2-7, with D possibly matching TRBD2 (6 bases). This CDR3 region has 14 residues. V was cut by 8 bases and J by 1 base, with 15 bases left in between. Germline CDR1 MDHEN, CDR2 SYDVKM. CDR3 in DNA: TGTGCCAGCCATCTGGGGCGGGGATCCTACGAGCAGTACTTC. This codes for CASHLGRGSYEQYF.

This clone has a handful of counts. The chain is built from TRBV10-3 and TRBJ1-1, with D perhaps matching TRBD1 (6 bases). This CDR3 region has 12 residues. V dropped 0 bases and J dropped 11 bases, with 10 bases sitting between them. The germline V gene has CDR1 ENHRY and CDR2 SYGVKD. The CDR3 protein is CAISESEDRAFF. The CDR3 DNA sequence: TGTGCCATCAGTGAGTCAGAAGACAGGGCTTTCTTT.

This clone was observed a few times. The chain has TRBV9 and TRBJ1-4, with D hard to call. V was cut by 0 bases and J by 4 bases, with 10 bases left in between. CDR3 size: 15 residues. CDR1 is SGDLS, CDR2 YYNGEE, per germline. CDR3 sequence reads: CASSVGFSSNEKLFF. For the CDR3, the DNA is TGTGCCAGCAGCGTAGGGTTCTCGAGTAATGAAAAACTGTTTTTT.

The table lists this clone with a few counts. This chain connects TRBV2 to TRBJ2-5, with D tentatively TRBD2 (6 bases). This CDR3 has 13 residues. The germline CDR1 and CDR2 sequences are SNHLY and FYNNEI. Between the trimmed V and J ends, which lost 6 bases and 5 bases, there was a span of 13 bases. The CDR3 nucleotides read TGTGCCAGCAGCGGTAGCGGAGTGGAGACCCAGTACTTC. Residues: CASSGSGVETQYF.

This clone turned up a few times. The chain recombines TRBV4-3 with TRBJ2-3; 8 bases agree with TRBD2. With V trimmed by 0 bases and J by 2 bases, 4 bases remained unmatched. The CDR3 contains 16 residues. Germline V gives CDR1 LGHNA, CDR2 YSLEER. The CDR3 coding sequence is TGCGCCAGCAGCCAAGATCCAGCGGGAGCCACAGATACGCAGTATTTT. Translation: CASSQDPAGATDTQYF.

This clone was observed a few times. The chain carries TRBV6-5 and TRBJ2-6; 8 positions agree with TRBD1. V trimming: 6 bases; J trimming: 2 bases; junction bases outside the gene matches: 3. Germline V gives CDR1 MNHEY, CDR2 SVGAGI. The CDR3 runs to 15 residues. The CDR3 region is CASSPTGAGANVLTF. DNA of the CDR3: TGTGCCAGCAGCCCGACAGGGGCTGGGGCCAACGTCCTGACTTTC.

V gene TRBV15 combines with J gene TRBJ2-1; 14 bases are shared with TRBD2. Germline V CDR1 and CDR2: LNHNV, YYDKDF (reference sequence). This CDR3 has 22 amino acids. The ends lost 0 bases at V and 1 base at J; junction bases unmatched: 14. The CDR3 DNA reads TGTGCCACCAGCAGAGATCGCCCTGGGACTAGCGGGAGAATTTCGTCCTACAATGAGCAGTTCTTC. It yields the protein CATSRDRPGTSGRISSYNEQFF.

This clone was counted only a few times. The CDR3 region is CASSANSDLKQYF. CDR3 DNA sequence: TGTGCCAGCAGTGCAAACAGCGACCTGAAGCAGTACTTC. V gene TRBV2 combines with J gene TRBJ2-7; no clear D. Germline CDR1 reads SNHLY; CDR2 reads FYNNEI. With 4 bases removed from V and 8 bases from J, the gap between germline ends came to 15 bases. This CDR3 has 13 amino acids.

This clone has just a few counts. The rearrangement joins TRBV2 to TRBJ2-7, with 7 bases identical to TRBD2. This CDR3 spans 13 amino acids. CDR1 is SNHLY and CDR2 is FYNNEI in the germline V gene. Trimming at V came to 5 bases and at J to 3 bases, leaving 4 bases not matched to a gene. This CDR3 reads CASSRRDYYEQYF. The CDR3 DNA is TGTGCCAGCAGTAGGAGGGACTACTACGAGCAGTACTTC. Full variable domain (missing parts from reference TRBV2 and TRBJ2-7): EPEVTQTPSHQVTQMGQEVILRCVPISNHLYFYWYRQILGQKVEFLVSFYNNEISEKSEIFDDQFSVERPDGSNFTLKIRSTKLEDSAMYFCASSRRDYYEQYFGPGTRLTVT.

This clone turned up a few times. V and J are TRBV7-6 and TRBJ2-7; D unresolved. V dropped 1 base and J dropped 5 bases, with 12 bases sitting between them. This CDR3 comprises 14 residues. CDR1 and CDR2 from the germline V gene are SGHVS and FNYEAQ. In nucleotides, the CDR3 is TGTGCCAGCAGCTTAGGTGGGGTATCCCACGAGCAGTACTTC. Encoded protein: CASSLGGVSHEQYF. Complete variable domain (other parts from reference TRBV7-6 and TRBJ2-7): GAGVSQSPRYKVTKRGQDVALRCDPISGHVSLYWYRQALGQGPEFLTYFNYEAQQDKSGLPNDRFSAERPEGSISTLTIQRTEQRDSAMYRCASSLGGVSHEQYFGPGTRLTVT.